These 14 T cell receptor beta chains came from one sample sequenced in a study of T cells in localized non-small cell lung cancer. The protocol was immunoSEQ multiplex PCR, while the TCRdb copy is restricted to in-frame clones and leaves out a portion. This sample has over 30,000 clones, with 88% found just once. The sequences come from peripheral blood, collected before any cancer treatment. Receptor source: a woman aged 40-70 years with stage I lung adenocarcinoma.

V usage is TRBV12-5 and J usage is TRBJ2-1; 10 bases align to TRBD2. Per germline, CDR1 LGHNT and CDR2 FRNRAP. The ends lost 3 bases at V and 10 bases at J; junction bases unmatched: 18. This CDR3 comprises 18 residues. CDR3: CASGFQARLAGAAGEQFF. CDR3 in DNA: TGTGCTAGTGGTTTTCAGGCAAGGCTAGCGGGAGCCGCCGGGGAGCAGTTCTTC. The whole variable domain, filled in from reference TRBV12-5 and TRBJ2-1, reads DARVTQTPRHKVTEMGQEVTMRCQPILGHNTVFWYRQTMMQGLELLAYFRNRAPLDDSGMPKDRFSAEMPDATLATLKIQPSEPRDSAVYFCASGFQARLAGAAGEQFFGPGTRLTVL.

The chain carries TRBV9 and TRBJ2-2; TRBD2 aligns across 13 bases. The germline CDR1 and CDR2 sequences are SGDLS and YYNGEE. With V trimmed by 3 bases and J by 1 base, 6 bases remained unmatched. This CDR3 is built from 18 residues. CDR3 loop: CASSAARTSGRNTGELFF. CDR3 DNA: TGTGCCAGCAGCGCCGCCCGGACTAGCGGGAGGAACACCGGGGAGCTGTTTTTT.

This clone has just a few counts. The chain employs TRBV19 and TRBJ1-5; D remains ambiguous. The V end was cut by 7 bases, the J end by 4 bases, with 14 bases between. Per germline, CDR1 LNHDA and CDR2 SQIVND (reference sequence). This CDR3 contains 14 residues. This CDR3 reads CASTSEGRNQPQHF. The CDR3 coding sequence is TGTGCCAGTACCTCAGAGGGCAGGAATCAGCCCCAGCATTTT.

The chain couples TRBV30 to TRBJ1-2, with TRBD1 matching 12 bases. CDR3 length equals 13 residues. Germline V gene data show CDR1 as GTSNPN and CDR2 as SVGIG (reference sequence). V lost 5 bases, J lost 5 bases, and 3 bases stayed unmatched. CDR3 loop: CAWGTGGKYGYTF. DNA for the CDR3: TGTGCCTGGGGGACAGGGGGCAAATATGGCTACACCTTC.

The CDR3 is CASSNQDTGELFF. Written as DNA, the CDR3 is TGTGCCAGCAGTAACCAGGACACCGGGGAGCTGTTTTTT. The rearrangement uses TRBV6-5 and TRBJ2-2, with D unclear. Trimming removed 5 bases at V and 3 bases at J, with 7 bases between. Germline CDR1 reads MNHEY; CDR2 reads SVGAGI. CDR3 length equals 13 residues.

This clone turned up a few times. The V gene is TRBV4-2, the J gene TRBJ1-4, with TRBD1 identical over 9 bases. CDR1 and CDR2 from the germline V gene are LGHNA and YNFKEQ. The CDR3 is 15 residues long. The V segment lost 1 base and the J segment 6 bases; nucleotides outside the gene matches: 3. The CDR3 spells CASSQAGQGDEKLFF. CDR3 sequence (DNA): TGTGCCAGCAGCCAAGCGGGACAGGGCGATGAAAAACTGTTTTTT.

The rearrangement uses TRBV21-1 and TRBJ1-2; whether TRBD1, the table's D call, matches the DNA was not checked. TRBV21-1 is a listed pseudogene. The CDR3 spans 17 residues. In DNA form, the CDR3 reads TGTGCCAGCAGCAAAGTCAACAGCATCCGAGCTAACTATGGCTACACCTTC. Its protein product is CASSKVNSIRANYGYTF.

This clone showed up just once. The chain couples TRBV4-1 to TRBJ1-4; possibly TRBD1 for D (6 bases). The germline V and J ends were trimmed by 4 bases and 0 bases, with 15 bases remaining between them. The germline CDR1 and CDR2 sequences are MGHRA and YSYEKL. This CDR3 region has 17 residues. This chain's CDR3 is CASSLQGTITTNEKLFF. In DNA, the CDR3 is TGCGCCAGCAGCCTCCAGGGGACAATTACAACTAATGAAAAACTGTTTTTT.

V gene TRBV28 combines with J gene TRBJ1-2; D may be TRBD1 (5 bases). The germline V and J ends were trimmed by 8 bases and 4 bases, with 11 bases remaining between them. This CDR3 comprises 12 residues. The V gene's germline CDR1 is MDHEN and CDR2 SYDVKM. CDR3: CASSGASYGYTF. DNA for the CDR3: TGTGCCAGCTCTGGGGCGTCCTATGGCTACACCTTC.

The chain couples TRBV7-2 to TRBJ2-5; D ambiguous. Gene TRBJ2-7 matches the end of the DNA better, so the J call may be wrong. Per germline, CDR1 SGHTA and CDR2 FQGNSA. This CDR3 is built from 16 residues. The CDR3 loop is CASSLVVGPEPYEQYF. DNA of the CDR3: TGTGCCAGCAGCTTAGTGGTAGGCCCGGAGCCCTACGAGCAGTACTTC.

J is TRBJ1-2 and V is TRBV28; no reliable D call. Germline CDR1 MDHEN, CDR2 SYDVKM. Trimming took off 6 bases at V and 0 bases at J, with 8 bases between the two ends. The length of the CDR3 is 13 residues. CDR3 protein: CASRDGANYGYTF. CDR3 DNA: TGTGCCAGCAGGGACGGAGCTAACTATGGCTACACCTTC.

The chain employs TRBV6-1 and TRBJ1-4; D is possibly TRBD1 (5 bases). Germline assignment: CDR1 MNHNS and CDR2 SASEGT. This CDR3 spans 14 amino acids. The V end was cut by 2 bases, the J end by 8 bases, with 12 bases between. CDR3 sequence: CASSELRRGEKLFF. CDR3 in DNA: TGTGCCAGCAGTGAATTGCGGCGGGGGGAAAAACTGTTTTTT.

The chain has TRBV4-1 and TRBJ1-2; the match to TRBD1 covers 7 bases. The V and J ends lost 4 bases and 4 bases, in that order; junction bases with no gene match: 9. The CDR3 is 15 amino acids. From germline, CDR1 is MGHRA and CDR2 YSYEKL. The CDR3 DNA reads TGCGCCAGCAGCCCCGACGACAGGGCACCCTATGGCTACACCTTC. Its translation: CASSPDDRAPYGYTF.

The CDR3 DNA sequence: TGTGCCAGCTACATCCGGGACAAAACCTACGAGCAGTACTTC. The encoded protein is CASYIRDKTYEQYF. The chain links TRBV27 to TRBJ2-7; D is perhaps TRBD1 (6 bases). V lost 8 bases and J 2 bases, leaving 16 bases between the germline ends. Germline CDR1 is MNHEY and CDR2 is SMNVEV (reference sequence). The CDR3 has 14 residues.